These 12 T cell receptor beta chains share one sample of origin, sequenced in a study of tumor and adjacent non-tumor tissue in lung cancer. No cell sorting was done before RNA was extracted from the tissue. Three rounds of nested PCR, following a modified ARM-PCR protocol, produced the TCRbeta library. TCRdb redid the calling of the multiplex PCR reads with MiXCR, one entry per CDR3 protein. Of some 200,000 distinct CDR3 sequences in the sample, 71% were seen once. Sequenced: lung tumor tissue. Source of these receptors: a man in his 60s with non-small cell lung cancer.

The V call is TRBV20-1, the J call TRBJ2-3; possibly TRBD1 or TRBD2 for D (6 bases each). Per the germline V gene, CDR1 is DFQATT and CDR2 is SNEGSKA (reference sequence). V lost 7 bases, J lost 5 bases, and 22 bases lay in between. The CDR3 length is 15 residues. The CDR3 DNA is TGCAGTGTTAGTATGGGGGGCGCCGGCATAGATACGCAGTATTTT. Translated, it gives CSVSMGGAGIDTQYF.

The rearrangement uses TRBV10-3 and TRBJ2-5, with D uncertain. The germline V and J ends were trimmed by 4 bases and 2 bases, with 8 bases remaining between them. Germline CDR1 is ENHRY and CDR2 is SYGVKD. The CDR3 has 13 residues. The CDR3 bases are TGTGCCATCAGTGCTACGGAACAAGAGACCCAGTACTTC. Amino acid sequence: CAISATEQETQYF.

With respect to this clonotype: The conserved phenylalanine or tryptophan is not found at the CDR3 terminus, so this likely reflects a read error. The chain uses TRBV4-3 and TRBJ2-7, with 9 bases identical to TRBD1. The V and J ends lost 2 bases and 5 bases, in that order; junction bases with no gene match: 16. The CDR3 is 18 residues long. Germline V gene sequence: CDR1 LGHNA, CDR2 YSLEER. The CDR3 coding sequence is TGCGCCAGCAGCCAAAAACATCTCTCCCGGACAGGGGAAGACGAGCAGTACTAC. It encodes CASSQKHLSRTGEDEQYY.

Concerning this clonotype: This may be a read error: a much more frequent sequence differs by one nucleotide. The J gene is TRBJ2-1, the V gene TRBV20-1; D is uncertain. Trimming removed 2 bases from V and 0 bases from J, with 8 bases in between. Germline V gene lookup returns CDR1 DFQATT and CDR2 SNEGSKA (reference sequence). The CDR3 spans 14 residues. The CDR3: CSARRTGSYNEQFF. In DNA, the CDR3 is TGCAGTGCTAGACGGACGGGCTCCTACAATGAGCAGTTCTTC.

This clonotype was seen only a few times. The chain uses TRBV4-3 and TRBJ2-7; 7 nucleotides agree with TRBD1. J was trimmed by 5 bases and V by 3 bases; bases with no gene match: 4. The CDR3 is made up of 13 amino acids. CDR1 is LGHNA and CDR2 is YSLEER in the germline V gene. CDR3: CASSHLQGNEQYF. The DNA for the CDR3 is TGCGCCAGCAGCCACCTACAGGGGAACGAGCAGTACTTC.

This clonotype was seen ten or more times. V and J are TRBV20-1 and TRBJ2-7; tentatively, D is TRBD1 (6 bases). Trimming shortened V by 4 bases and J by 9 bases, and 25 bases separated the two germline ends. This CDR3 is built from 15 residues. The V gene's germline CDR1 is DFQATT and CDR2 SNEGSKA (reference sequence). The CDR3 loop is CSATNVRDTGRAQYF. The CDR3 nucleotides are TGCAGTGCTACCAACGTCCGGGACACCGGGCGGGCGCAGTACTTC.

The sample holds a few counts of this clonotype. The CDR3 DNA reads TGTGCCAGCAGTGTCCGGGACATGCCCTACGAGCAGTACTTC. This sequence encodes CASSVRDMPYEQYF. The chain carries TRBV6-6 and TRBJ2-7; D perhaps matches TRBD1 (6 bases). The V gene lost 5 bases and the J gene lost 2 bases, with 13 bases spanning the gap. This CDR3 has 14 amino acids. Germline lookup yields CDR1 MNHNY and CDR2 SVGAGI (reference sequence).

Worth noting for this clonotype: One end of the junction varies from germline; a read error may be responsible. This chain uses TRBV11-2 with TRBJ2-3; TRBD2 agrees at 7 bases. CDR1 and CDR2 from the germline V gene are SGHAT and FQNNGV. CDR3 length equals 15 residues. DNA for the CDR3: TGTGCCAGCAGCCTTTTCCTAGCGGTGGCAGTTACGCGGTATTTT. It encodes CASSLFLAVAVTRYF.

This clonotype appeared a single time. With a much larger clone just one base away, this may be a read error. This chain links TRBV6-5 with TRBJ2-2, with D uncertain. The CDR3 is made up of 16 amino acids. Germline V lookup: CDR1 MNHEY, CDR2 SVGAGI. The CDR3 DNA reads TGTACCAGCAGTTACTCTAAGCGTCAGTACACCGGGGAGCTGTTTTTT. It is translated as CTSSYSKRQYTGELFF.

This clonotype came up once. It may be a read error: a sequence one base away is much more abundant. This chain connects TRBV20-1 to TRBJ1-1; D remains ambiguous. In germline, CDR1 is DFQATT, CDR2 SNEGSKA (reference sequence). The CDR3 extends over 16 amino acids. The V end was cut by 4 bases, the J end by 4 bases, with 22 bases between. In nucleotides, the CDR3 is TGCAGTGCTACCGCACCGGGCATGTCTCTGGGCACTGAAGCTTTCTTT. Translation: CSATAPGMSLGTEAFF.

Comments on this clonotype: The CDR3 does not close with the conserved phenylalanine or tryptophan, likely indicating a read error. The chain links TRBV5-6 to TRBJ2-5; weak D call: TRBD1 (5 bases). V gave up 3 bases and J gave up 5 bases, with 8 bases separating them. The germline V gene has CDR1 SGHDT and CDR2 YYEEEE. The CDR3 totals 12 residues. CDR3 in DNA: TGTGCCAGCAGCTCCGCAGGGGAGACCCAGTACCTC. The encoded protein is CASSSAGETQYL.

The sample holds many counts of this clonotype. This chain joins TRBV5-4 and TRBJ2-5, with D maybe TRBD2 (6 bases). CDR1 is SGHNT and CDR2 is YYREEE in the germline V gene (reference sequence). The CDR3 is 13 amino acids. Trimming pared 5 bases from V and 5 bases from J, leaving 13 bases between. As DNA, the CDR3 is TGTGCCAGCAGAGACATCGCGGGGGAGACCCAGTACTTC. This gives the protein CASRDIAGETQYF.